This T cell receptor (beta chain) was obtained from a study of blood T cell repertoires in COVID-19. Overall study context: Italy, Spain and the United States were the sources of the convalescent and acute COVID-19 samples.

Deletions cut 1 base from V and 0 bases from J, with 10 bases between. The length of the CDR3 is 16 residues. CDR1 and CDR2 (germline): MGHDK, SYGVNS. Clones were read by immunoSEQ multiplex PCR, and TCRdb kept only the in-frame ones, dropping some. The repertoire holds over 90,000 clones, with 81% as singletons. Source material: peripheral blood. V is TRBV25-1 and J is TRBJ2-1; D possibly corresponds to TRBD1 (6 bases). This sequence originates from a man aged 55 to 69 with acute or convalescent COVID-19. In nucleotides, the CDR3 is TGTGCCAGCAGTGAATGGACGGACAGCTCCTACAATGAGCAGTTCTTC. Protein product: CASSEWTDSSYNEQFF.